This TCR beta chain comes out of a study of blood T cell dynamics during melanoma immunotherapy. Noted time point: pre-treatment baseline. DNA loading was fixed at 350 to 450 ng for all bulk PBMC samples. Sequenced by immunoSEQ multiplex PCR; TCRdb stores in-frame clones only, minus some. The data show under 15,000 clones, with about 88% seen just once and roughly 10% held by the top ten. The sequencing here drew on blood, taken from a patient treated with checkpoint blockade. The TCR originated in a human donor with melanoma.

The CDR3 DNA reads as TGTGCCAGCAGCTTGGGGGGACAGGGTACAGATACGCAGTATTTT. This gives the protein CASSLGGQGTDTQYF. The chain recombines TRBV5-4 with TRBJ2-3, with TRBD1 identical over 9 bases. Germline V gene lookup returns CDR1 SGHNT and CDR2 YYREEE (reference sequence). This CDR3 contains 15 residues. V gave up 0 bases and J gave up 3 bases; unmatched junction bases: 2.